This TCR beta chain emerged from a study of cytomegalovirus exposure and HLA in healthy donors (dated by TCRdb to about 2017). Background on the whole study: In an earlier analysis of several hundred of the donors, 250 to 350 Gb of sequence data and some 100 million unique TCR beta sequences from about 179 million T cells were reported. Donor age, sex, ethnicity and CMV serostatus were compiled alongside the repertoire data. The study combined high-throughput TCR immunosequencing, statistical association of individual TCRs with disease status, and machine learning to predict cytomegalovirus infection status. Approximately 310 gigabases of sequencing data and around 87 million unique TCR sequences were included in an early release covering roughly 600 HLA-typed donors. A later genetic analysis used genome-wide SNP genotypes for about 65% of the 666 donors, treating that subset as a discovery cohort. The number of typed donors differed by locus: roughly 629-640 for A, B, C, DRB1 and DQB1; roughly 510 for DQA1; over 600 for DPA1; and some 470 for DPB1. The aim of the study was to test whether cataloging public T cell receptors could identify signatures of past pathogen exposure. Across about 380 genotyped donors of the cohort, an average of about 240,000 unique TCR beta nucleotide sequences per donor were sequenced, and 15% to 20% of those sequences were non-productive. All discovery cohort repertoires had been generated using a single sequencing platform. The genetic ancestry cluster associated with self-reported Caucasian donors included 70% to 85% of the 300 to 450 genotyped donors. In a later analysis, previously published TCR beta repertoires from 670 or so donors were re-analyzed and high-resolution HLA genotyping was added so that TCR occurrence patterns could be studied. In an earlier analysis of a few hundred of the donors, high-throughput TCR beta sequencing was used to judge whether each TCR beta V gene segment behaved as functional or pseudogenic. Class I and class II HLA loci were covered by the typing at four-digit resolution. Roughly 5 DR-DQ haplotypes were treated as single units for association and clustering because of strong linkage in the cohort. Rather than drawing on any new phenotypic data, the later analysis identified candidate immune exposures from TCR beta sequences and the way those sequences occurred across donors. The study profiled the T cell repertoires of around 700 subjects by immunosequencing and related them to cytomegalovirus serostatus. Along with the approximately 700-subject first cohort, a separate validation cohort of 120 different subjects was used. Overall results and qualifications from the work: V-gene and J-gene trimming of TCR beta chains was associated with a missense DCLRE1C variant in a later genetic analysis, and the association was replicated in an independent cohort. Only TCR beta chains were sequenced in this cohort, and the absence of alpha or paired-chain data limited detectable features. In the study, some 160 TCR beta chains were listed as associated with cytomegalovirus. Because counts were too low, about 15 rarely observed V segments, including chromosome 9 orphons, were left out of the earlier analysis of 587 of the donors. In a later analysis, TCR association rates were found to vary across HLA loci, with the most associated TCRs seen for DRB1 alleles and the fewest for HLA-C alleles. A later genetic analysis reported fewer N-insertions in productive TCRs among donors in an Asian-associated ancestry cluster than the approximately 700-donor mean. Roughly uniform sequencing depth across donors was assumed in presence/absence analyses, although this assumption may not hold. CMV serostatus was the only immune exposure information available for the cohort. According to a later analysis, parvovirus B19, influenza, CMV and Epstein-Barr virus appeared linked to several top co-occurrence clusters. Because the 87-base-pair reads could not distinguish some IMGT-functional V segments, including TRBV6-2 and TRBV6-3, those segments were excluded. When HLA alleles, especially DR and DQ, strongly co-occurred, attributing TCR associations to individual alleles was difficult. The classifier was reported to diagnose cytomegalovirus status with high specificity and sensitivity in both the original and validation cohorts. A cluster of highly shared sequence variants was judged likely to represent a technical artifact of the sequencing pipeline. In a later analysis, around 17,000 TCR beta sequences were associated with specific HLA alleles at a false discovery rate of 0.05. Compared with equally common non-associated chains, HLA-associated TCR beta chains in a later analysis were more clonally expanded and had lower generation probabilities. In a later analysis, most CMV-associated TCR beta chains were found to appear HLA-restricted, with HLA associations seemingly driven largely by CMV exposure. A further reported finding was that TCR beta sequences accurately predicted the HLA-A and HLA-B alleles for most subjects in the first cohort. Across donors, most TCR sequences were observed very rarely, whereas some public TCRs were present in many individuals. Three of the identified cytomegalovirus-associated TCR beta chains were confirmed in vitro to be specific for cytomegalovirus antigens. Broadly in line with IMGT annotations, most TCR beta V segments showed up in productive rearrangements about 87% or about 30% of the time in an earlier analysis of a few hundred of the donors. Because HLA typing was missing for some donors at each locus, association tests included only the typed subset. According to the authors, the approach could potentially be generalized to other disease states and immunological phenotypes. Linkage disequilibrium might explain the correlated functional status among segregating V segments, but an unknown experimental factor could not be ruled out.

V lost 5 bases and J lost 2 bases, and the count of bases not matched to a germline gene is 17. Including the terminal cysteine and phenylalanine, the CDR3 comprises 18 residues. The DNA shown is the 54-base CDR3, in frame from base 1. Via the germline V gene, CDR1 is SGHRS and CDR2 YFSETQ. The cohort was made up of roughly 670 healthy bone marrow donors. At the time of sampling, every cohort member was nominally healthy, though immune exposures that went unrecorded were likely present. The donor was CMV seropositive and belonged to the group of 250 to 300 seropositive cohort members. Every donor gave a peripheral blood sample, and the peripheral blood mononuclear cells from that sample were used for TCR beta sequencing. The Qiagen DNeasy Blood Extraction Kit was used to extract genomic DNA from the blood cell samples. Points on this clone: Its target antigen remains unknown. It has no much larger one-base neighbor in the sample; base qualities were not kept.

The library was produced with the immunoSEQ multiplex PCR assay. For the multiplex PCR, a mixture combining 60 forward primers for TCR Vbeta segments and 13 reverse primers for TCR Jbeta segments was used. The CDR3 region of rearranged TCR beta genes was amplified from genomic DNA with a multiplex PCR assay. The amplified TCR beta libraries were sequenced on the Illumina HiSeq System as 87-base-pair reads. As for the original processing: In a later analysis, tens of millions of unique TCR beta chains were counted across the 690 or so repertoires, and about 9.9 million of these chains were shared by at least two donors. Raw reads were error-corrected and collapsed into unique sequences with a nearest-neighbor algorithm that merged closely related sequences to remove PCR and sequencing errors. V, D and J gene segments were assigned by aligning CDR3 sequences to IMGT reference sequences. Each retained sequence needed at least a six-nucleotide match to both a V gene segment and a J gene segment. A rearrangement was called productive if the CDR3 had no stop codons and remained in frame with V and J, and every other rearrangement was called non-productive. Following IMGT convention, CDR3 was defined as the stretch from the second conserved V-encoded cysteine up to the conserved J-encoded phenylalanine. The earlier analysis of about 610 of the donors excluded sequences that lacked an unambiguous match to a single V gene segment. In an earlier analysis of 587 of the donors, V segments were called functional above 56.7% productive rearrangements and were called segregating when the between-donor standard deviation exceeded 5%. A statistical classification framework was developed to diagnose cytomegalovirus status using the catalog of TCR beta chain sequences. V and J gene assignment, in a later analysis, came from comparing TCR nucleotide sequences with IMGT/GENE-DB human TR gene sequences. The TCRdist pipeline was used in a later analysis to assign CDR3 sequences and most-parsimonious VDJ recombination scenarios. A later analysis defined each TCR beta chain by its CDR3 amino acid sequence plus V-gene family, and excluded reads lacking a unique V-gene family. A later analysis removed several hundred highly shared, low-generation-probability nucleotide sequences to deal with suspected cross-contamination and a sequencing artifact. In a later analysis, a clonal expansion index was calculated for each public chain from normalized within-repertoire ranks of inferred template counts. In a later analysis, generation probabilities were computed using a VDJ recombination model fitted to out-of-frame rearrangements, and the results were checked against IGoR. A later analysis scored TCR-TCR, TCR-HLA and TCR-CMV co-occurrence with hypergeometric tests, applying a repertoire-size bias correction to TCR pairs. To estimate false discovery rates, a later analysis permuted the HLA or CMV assignments 20 times. In a later analysis, co-occurring TCRs were grouped using DBSCAN, and TCRdist sequence similarity was added for clustering within HLA-allele-positive subsets. Repertoires with fewer than 30,000 or more than 120,000 public chains, plus five repertoires with anomalous nucleotide sharing, were excluded from co-occurrence clustering. TCRdb limited this immuneACCESS table to in-frame rearrangements with V and J called. A share of clones is missing; checked studies link under half to unresolved V genes, and the rest is unexplained. The V and J calls and the clone size are those of that table, but D and trimming were determined from the DNA. This sample is represented by about 110,000 clones; 80% of them were singletons. The ten largest clones add up to just under 3% of the sample.

The V and J segments used are TRBV5-1 and TRBJ2-7; 9 central bases correspond to TRBD2. Sequencing used PBMCs. The TCR was taken from a woman aged 55 to 70 in good health and CMV-seropositive. The nucleotide sequence is TGCGCCAGCAGGGTGAAGGCGGGAGGGCATGCTAATCCCTACGAGCAGTACTTC. Its protein product is CASRVKAGGHANPYEQYF.